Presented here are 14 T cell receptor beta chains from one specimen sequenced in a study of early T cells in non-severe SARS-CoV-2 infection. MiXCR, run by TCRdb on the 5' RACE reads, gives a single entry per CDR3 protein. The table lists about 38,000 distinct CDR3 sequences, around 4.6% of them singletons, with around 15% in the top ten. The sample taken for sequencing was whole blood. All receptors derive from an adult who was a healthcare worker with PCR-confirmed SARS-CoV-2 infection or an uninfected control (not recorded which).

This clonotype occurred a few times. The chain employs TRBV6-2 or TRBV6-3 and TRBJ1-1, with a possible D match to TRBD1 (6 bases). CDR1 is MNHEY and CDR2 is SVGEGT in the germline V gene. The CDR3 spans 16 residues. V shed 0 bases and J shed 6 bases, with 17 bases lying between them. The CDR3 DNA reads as TGTGCCAGCAGTTACTCGGGCACAGGGAAGGTGGCTGAAGCTTTCTTT. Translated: CASSYSGTGKVAEAFF.

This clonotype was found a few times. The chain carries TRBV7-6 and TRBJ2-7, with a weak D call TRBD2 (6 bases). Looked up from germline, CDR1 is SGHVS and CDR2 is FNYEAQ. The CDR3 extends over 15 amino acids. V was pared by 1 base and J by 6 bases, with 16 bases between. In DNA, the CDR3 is TGTGCCAGCAGCTTAGGTAGCGGAAGGTTCAGCGAGCAGTACTTC. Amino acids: CASSLGSGRFSEQYF.

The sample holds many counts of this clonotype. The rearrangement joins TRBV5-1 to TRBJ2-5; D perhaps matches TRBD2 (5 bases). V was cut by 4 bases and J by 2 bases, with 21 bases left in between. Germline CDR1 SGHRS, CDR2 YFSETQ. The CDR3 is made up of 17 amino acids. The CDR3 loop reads CASSLAGGRVGQETQYF. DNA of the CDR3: TGCGCCAGCAGCCTCGCGGGCGGGCGAGTAGGGCAAGAGACCCAGTACTTC.

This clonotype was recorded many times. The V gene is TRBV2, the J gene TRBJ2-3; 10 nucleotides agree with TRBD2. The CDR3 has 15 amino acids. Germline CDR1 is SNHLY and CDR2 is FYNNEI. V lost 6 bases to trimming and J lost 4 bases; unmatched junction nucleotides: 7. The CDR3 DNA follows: TGTGCCAGCAGCGCCCTAGCGGGGGCCCCAGATACGCAGTATTTT. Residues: CASSALAGAPDTQYF. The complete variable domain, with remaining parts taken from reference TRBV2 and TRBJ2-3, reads EPEVTQTPSHQVTQMGQEVILRCVPISNHLYFYWYRQILGQKVEFLVSFYNNEISEKSEIFDDQFSVERPDGSNFTLKIRSTKLEDSAMYFCASSALAGAPDTQYFGPGTRLTVL.

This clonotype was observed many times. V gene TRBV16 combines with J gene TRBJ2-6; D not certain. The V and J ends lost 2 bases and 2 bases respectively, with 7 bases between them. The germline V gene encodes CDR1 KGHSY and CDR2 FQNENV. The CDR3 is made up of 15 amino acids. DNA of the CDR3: TGTGCCAGCAGCCAAAGGGCAGCTGGGGCCAACGTCCTGACTTTC. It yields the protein CASSQRAAGANVLTF.

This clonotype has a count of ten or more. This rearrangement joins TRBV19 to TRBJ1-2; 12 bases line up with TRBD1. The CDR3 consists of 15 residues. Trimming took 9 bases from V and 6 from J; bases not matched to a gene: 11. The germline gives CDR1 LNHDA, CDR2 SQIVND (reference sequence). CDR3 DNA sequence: TGTGCCAGCCGGGACAGGGGGCGTAAAACTCATGGCTACACCTTC. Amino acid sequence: CASRDRGRKTHGYTF.

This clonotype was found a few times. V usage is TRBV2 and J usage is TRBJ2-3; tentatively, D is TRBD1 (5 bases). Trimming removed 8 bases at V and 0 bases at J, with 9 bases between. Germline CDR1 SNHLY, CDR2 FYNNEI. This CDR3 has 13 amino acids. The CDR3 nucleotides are TGTGCCAGCGGGCAGGGCAGCACAGATACGCAGTATTTT. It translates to CASGQGSTDTQYF.

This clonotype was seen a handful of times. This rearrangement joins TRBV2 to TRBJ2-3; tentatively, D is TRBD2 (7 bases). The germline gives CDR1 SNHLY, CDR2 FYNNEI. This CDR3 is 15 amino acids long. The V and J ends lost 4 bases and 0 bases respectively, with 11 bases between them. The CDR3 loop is CASSVRGGSTDTQYF. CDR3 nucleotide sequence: TGTGCCAGCAGTGTCAGGGGAGGGAGCACAGATACGCAGTATTTT.

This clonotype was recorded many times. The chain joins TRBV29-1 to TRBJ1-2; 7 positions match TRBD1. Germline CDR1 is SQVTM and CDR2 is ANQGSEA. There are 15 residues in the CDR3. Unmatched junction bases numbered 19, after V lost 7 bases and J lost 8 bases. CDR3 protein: CSAWDRAGPPTGYTF. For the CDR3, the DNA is TGCAGCGCCTGGGACAGAGCAGGCCCTCCCACCGGCTACACCTTC.

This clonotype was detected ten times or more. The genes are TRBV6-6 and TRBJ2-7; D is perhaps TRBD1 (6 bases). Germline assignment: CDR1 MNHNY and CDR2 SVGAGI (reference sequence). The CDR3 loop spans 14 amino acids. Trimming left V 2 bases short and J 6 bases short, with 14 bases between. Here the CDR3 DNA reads TGTGCCAGCAGTTACGGCCAGGGGAATAGCGAGCAGTACTTC. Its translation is CASSYGQGNSEQYF.

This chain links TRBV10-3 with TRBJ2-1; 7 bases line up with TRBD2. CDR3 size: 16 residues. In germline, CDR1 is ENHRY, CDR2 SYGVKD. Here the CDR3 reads CASGGSAAGRNNEQFF. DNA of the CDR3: TGTGCGTCGGGGGGTTCCGCGGCGGGACGCAACAATGAGCAGTTCTTC.

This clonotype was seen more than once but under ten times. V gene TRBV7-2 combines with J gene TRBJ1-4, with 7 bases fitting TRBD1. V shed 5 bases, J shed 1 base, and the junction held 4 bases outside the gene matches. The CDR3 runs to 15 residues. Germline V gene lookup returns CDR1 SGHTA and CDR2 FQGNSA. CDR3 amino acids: CASSPTGETNEKLFF. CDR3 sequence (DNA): TGTGCCAGCAGCCCAACAGGGGAAACTAATGAAAAACTGTTTTTT.

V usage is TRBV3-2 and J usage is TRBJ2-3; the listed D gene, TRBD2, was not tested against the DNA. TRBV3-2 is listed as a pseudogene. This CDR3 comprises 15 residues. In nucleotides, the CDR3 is TGTGCCAGCAGCCTTATGCTGGAGGGCACAGATACGCAGTATTTT. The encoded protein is CASSLMLEGTDTQYF.

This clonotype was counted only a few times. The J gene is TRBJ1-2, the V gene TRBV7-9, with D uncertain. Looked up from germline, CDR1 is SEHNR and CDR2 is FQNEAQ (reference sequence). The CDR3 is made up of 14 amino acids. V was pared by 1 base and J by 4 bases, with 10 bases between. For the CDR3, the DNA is TGTGCCAGCAGCTTAGGGGGTAGTCCCTATGGCTACACCTTC. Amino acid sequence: CASSLGGSPYGYTF. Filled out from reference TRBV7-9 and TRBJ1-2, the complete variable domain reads DTGVSQNPRHKITKRGQNVTFRCDPISEHNRLYWYRQTLGQGPEFLTYFQNEAQLEKSRLLSDRFSAERPKGSFSTLEIQRTEQGDSAMYLCASSLGGSPYGYTFGSGTRLTVV.